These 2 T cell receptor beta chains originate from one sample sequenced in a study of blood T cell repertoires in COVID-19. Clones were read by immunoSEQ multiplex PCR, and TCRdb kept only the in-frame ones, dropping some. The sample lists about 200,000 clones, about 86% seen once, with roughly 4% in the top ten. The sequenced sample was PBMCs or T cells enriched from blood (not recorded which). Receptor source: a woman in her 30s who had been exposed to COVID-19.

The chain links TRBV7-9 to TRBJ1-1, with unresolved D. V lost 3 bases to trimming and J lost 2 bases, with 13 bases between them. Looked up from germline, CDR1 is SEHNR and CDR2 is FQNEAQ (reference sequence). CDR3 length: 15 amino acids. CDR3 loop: CASSFQTTQNTEAFF. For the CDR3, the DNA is TGTGCCAGCAGCTTTCAGACAACTCAAAACACTGAAGCTTTCTTT.

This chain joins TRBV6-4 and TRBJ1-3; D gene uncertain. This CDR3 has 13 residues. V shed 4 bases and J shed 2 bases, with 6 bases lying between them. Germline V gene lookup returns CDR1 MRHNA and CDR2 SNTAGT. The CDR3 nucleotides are TGTGCCAGCAGTGTCAATCCTGGAAACACCATATATTTT. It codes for CASSVNPGNTIYF.